The next 8 T cell receptor beta chains were all read from a single sample in a study of post-analysis software for immune sequencing data. Findings and limits, study-wide: When patients were compared with controls, a handful of TRBV segments were more frequent, TRBV5-6, TRBV5-1 and TRBV20-1 among them.

No antigen has been assigned to these receptors. Every TCR beta cDNA library bore unique molecular identifiers. Each CDR3 protein is one row after TCRdb ran MiXCR on the PCR reads. Of roughly 800,000 distinct CDR3 sequences in the sample, roughly 50% were seen once. Sequencing was performed on blood. The receptors were gathered from a girl under 18 with multiple sclerosis.

The chain recombines TRBV12-3 or TRBV12-4 with TRBJ2-1; 11 nucleotides line up with TRBD1. Germline trimming cut 5 bases from V and 7 bases from J; bases unmatched to any gene: 7. The CDR3 is 15 residues long. Written as DNA, the CDR3 is TGTGCCAGCAGTCCGTCGGACAGGGGGCGTAATGAGCAGTTCTTC. Translated: CASSPSDRGRNEQFF.

This clonotype was found a few times. V and J are TRBV12-3 or TRBV12-4 and TRBJ2-7; D is unclear. The CDR3 covers 13 residues. Trimming pared 7 bases from V and 3 bases from J, leaving 13 bases between. This CDR3 reads CASTDRARYEQYF. DNA of the CDR3: TGTGCCAGCACCGACCGGGCCCGCTACGAGCAGTACTTC.

This chain links TRBV20-1 with TRBJ2-5; the D gene is possibly TRBD2 (5 bases). Per germline, CDR1 DFQATT and CDR2 SNEGSKA (reference sequence). This CDR3 contains 13 residues. With 4 bases removed from V and 1 base from J, the gap between germline ends came to 10 bases. This chain's CDR3 is CSATASFQETQYF. The CDR3 bases are TGCAGTGCTACCGCTAGCTTCCAAGAGACCCAGTACTTC.

This clonotype has a handful of counts. The V gene is TRBV20-1, the J gene TRBJ2-5; D could derive from TRBD1 or TRBD2 (5 bases each). Trimming took off 2 bases at V and 7 bases at J, with 20 bases between the two ends. Germline values: CDR1 DFQATT, CDR2 SNEGSKA (reference sequence). The CDR3 is 15 amino acids. CDR3 protein: CSARLPGPQRGTQYF. The CDR3 nucleotides read TGCAGTGCTAGACTTCCGGGACCTCAAAGGGGGACCCAGTACTTC.

This clonotype is a singleton in its sample. The rearrangement joins TRBV29-1 to TRBJ2-1, with D maybe TRBD2 (5 bases). Per the germline V gene, CDR1 is SQVTM and CDR2 is ANQGSEA. The CDR3 totals 10 residues. Trimming left V 2 bases short and J 10 bases short, with 6 bases between. The CDR3 spells CSVERGEQFF. CDR3 in DNA: TGCAGCGTTGAACGAGGGGAGCAGTTCTTC.

The chain couples TRBV2 to TRBJ2-7; D is uncertain. CDR1 SNHLY and CDR2 FYNNEI come from the germline V gene. This CDR3 is 14 amino acids long. Trimming cost V 8 bases and J 6 bases, with 20 bases left between them. The CDR3 here is CASGPSYTTSEQYF. Written as DNA, the CDR3 is TGTGCCAGCGGACCGTCATACACTACCTCCGAGCAGTACTTC.

Only a few counts were recorded for this clonotype. V gene TRBV11-1 combines with J gene TRBJ2-5; perhaps TRBD1 as D (5 bases). The length of the CDR3 is 14 residues. Germline values: CDR1 SGHAT, CDR2 FQDESV (reference sequence). Trimming pared 6 bases from V and 2 bases from J, leaving 13 bases between. CDR3 nucleotide sequence: TGTGCCAGCAGTCCACAGGCGTTACAAGAGACCCAGTACTTC. Residues: CASSPQALQETQYF.

V gene TRBV6-5 combines with J gene TRBJ2-4, with D perhaps matching TRBD2 (6 bases). V lost 2 bases to trimming and J lost 13 bases, with 18 bases between them. Germline CDR1 is MNHEY and CDR2 is SVGAGI. The CDR3 is made up of 14 amino acids. CDR3 sequence (DNA): TGTGCCAGCAGTTACCGGGGCTTAGGAGGGGAGCAGTACTTC. Residues: CASSYRGLGGEQYF.